The T cell receptor (beta chain) described here comes from a study of PD-1 blockade in classical Hodgkin lymphoma. Study-wide results and caveats: Excluded were patients who started nivolumab under 1 year after ASCT, a group that had lower diversity.

Time point reported: cycle 4 day 1 (C4D1), after less than 7 weeks of nivolumab. Every single patient, without exception, relapsed after autologous stem cell transplantation, and brentuximab vedotin exposure varied. This CDR3 region has 15 residues. The germline V gene encodes CDR1 SGHRS and CDR2 YFSETQ. V gave up 4 bases and J gave up 0 bases, with 12 bases separating them. With regard to this clone: Its cognate antigen is unknown.

This table comes from immunoSEQ multiplex PCR, and its TCRdb copy is limited to in-frame clones, with some not included. The sample holds roughly 94,000 clones, roughly 91% seen once. This specimen consisted of peripheral blood mononuclear cells (PBMCs), obtained before the fourth cycle of nivolumab. The chain is built from TRBV5-1 and TRBJ2-3; maybe TRBD2 (5 bases). The sequence was collected from a human donor with classical Hodgkin lymphoma. CDR3 region: CASSPKRTSTDTQYF. As DNA, the CDR3 is TGCGCCAGCAGCCCAAAAAGGACTAGCACAGATACGCAGTATTTT.